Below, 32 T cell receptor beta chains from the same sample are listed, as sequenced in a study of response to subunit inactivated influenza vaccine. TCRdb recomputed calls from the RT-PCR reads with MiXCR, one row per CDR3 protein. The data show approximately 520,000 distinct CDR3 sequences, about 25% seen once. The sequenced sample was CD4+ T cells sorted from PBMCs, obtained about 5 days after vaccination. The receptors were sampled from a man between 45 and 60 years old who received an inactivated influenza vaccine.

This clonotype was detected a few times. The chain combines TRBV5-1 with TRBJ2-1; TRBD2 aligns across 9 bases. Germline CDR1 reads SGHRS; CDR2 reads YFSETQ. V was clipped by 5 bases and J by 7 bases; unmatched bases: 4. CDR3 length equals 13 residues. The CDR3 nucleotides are TGCGCCAGCAGTATTAGCGGGAGTAATGAGCAGTTCTTC. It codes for CASSISGSNEQFF.

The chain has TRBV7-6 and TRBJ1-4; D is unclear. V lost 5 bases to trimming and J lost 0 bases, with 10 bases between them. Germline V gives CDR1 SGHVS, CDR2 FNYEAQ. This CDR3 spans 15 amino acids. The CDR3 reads CASSPISATNEKLFF. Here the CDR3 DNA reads TGTGCCAGCAGCCCCATCTCTGCAACTAATGAAAAACTGTTTTTT. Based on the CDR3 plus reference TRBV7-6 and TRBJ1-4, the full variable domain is GAGVSQSPRYKVTKRGQDVALRCDPISGHVSLYWYRQALGQGPEFLTYFNYEAQQDKSGLPNDRFSAERPEGSISTLTIQRTEQRDSAMYRCASSPISATNEKLFFGSGTQLSVL.

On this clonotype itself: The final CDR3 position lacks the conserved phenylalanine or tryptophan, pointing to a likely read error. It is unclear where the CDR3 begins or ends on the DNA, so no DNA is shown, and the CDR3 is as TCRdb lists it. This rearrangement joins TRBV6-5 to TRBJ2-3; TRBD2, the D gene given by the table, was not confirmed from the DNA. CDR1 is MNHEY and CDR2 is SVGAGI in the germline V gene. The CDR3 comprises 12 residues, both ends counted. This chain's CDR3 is CASSPGGRVLDL.

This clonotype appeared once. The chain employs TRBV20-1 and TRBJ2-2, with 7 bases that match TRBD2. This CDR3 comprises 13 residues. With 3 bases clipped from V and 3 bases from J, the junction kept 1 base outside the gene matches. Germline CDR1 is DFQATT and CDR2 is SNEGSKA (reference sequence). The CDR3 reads CSARTSHTGELFF. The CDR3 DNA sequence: TGCAGTGCTAGGACTAGCCACACCGGGGAGCTGTTTTTT.

CDR3 in amino acids: CAISGSGRAGGYNEQFF. The CDR3 DNA reads TGTGCCATCAGTGGGTCGGGAAGAGCGGGAGGATACAATGAGCAGTTCTTC. The chain is built from TRBV10-3 and TRBJ2-1; 9 nucleotides line up with TRBD2. The CDR3 sequence is 17 residues long. The germline V gene has CDR1 ENHRY and CDR2 SYGVKD. Losses at the gene ends were 4 bases for V and 4 bases for J; bases not matched to a gene: 11.

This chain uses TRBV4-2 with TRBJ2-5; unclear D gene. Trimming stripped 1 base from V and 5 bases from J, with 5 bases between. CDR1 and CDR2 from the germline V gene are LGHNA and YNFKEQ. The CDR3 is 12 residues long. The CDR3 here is CASSQGLETQYF. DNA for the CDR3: TGTGCCAGCAGCCAAGGACTCGAGACCCAGTACTTC.

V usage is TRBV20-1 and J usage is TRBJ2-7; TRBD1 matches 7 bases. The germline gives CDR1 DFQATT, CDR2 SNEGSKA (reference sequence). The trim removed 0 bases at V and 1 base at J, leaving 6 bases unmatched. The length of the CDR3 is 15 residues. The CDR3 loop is CSARDPTGESYEQYF. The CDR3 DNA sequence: TGCAGTGCTAGAGATCCCACAGGGGAGTCCTACGAGCAGTACTTC.

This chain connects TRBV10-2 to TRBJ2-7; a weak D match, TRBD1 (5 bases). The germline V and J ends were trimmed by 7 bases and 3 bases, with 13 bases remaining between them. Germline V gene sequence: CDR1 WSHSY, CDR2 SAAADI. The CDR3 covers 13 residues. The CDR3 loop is CASIGVSGYEQYF. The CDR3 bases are TGCGCCAGCATAGGGGTCAGTGGCTACGAGCAGTACTTC.

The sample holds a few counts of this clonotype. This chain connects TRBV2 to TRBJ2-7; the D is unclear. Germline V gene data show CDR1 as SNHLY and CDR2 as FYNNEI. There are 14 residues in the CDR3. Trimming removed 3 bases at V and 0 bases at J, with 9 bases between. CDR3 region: CASSDSLNSYEQYF. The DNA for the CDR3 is TGTGCCAGCAGTGACTCGCTAAACTCCTACGAGCAGTACTTC.

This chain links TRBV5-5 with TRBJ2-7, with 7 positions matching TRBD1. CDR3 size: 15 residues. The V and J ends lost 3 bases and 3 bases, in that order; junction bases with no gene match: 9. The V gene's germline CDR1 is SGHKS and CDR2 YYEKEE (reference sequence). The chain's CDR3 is CASSSDRVSLYEQYF. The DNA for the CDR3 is TGTGCCAGCAGCTCCGACAGGGTATCCCTCTACGAGCAGTACTTC. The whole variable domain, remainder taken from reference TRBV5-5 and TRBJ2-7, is DAGVTQSPTHLIKTRGQQVTLRCSPISGHKSVSWYQQVLGQGPQFIFQYYEKEERGRGNFPDRFSARQFPNYSSELNVNALLLGDSALYLCASSSDRVSLYEQYFGPGTRLTVT.

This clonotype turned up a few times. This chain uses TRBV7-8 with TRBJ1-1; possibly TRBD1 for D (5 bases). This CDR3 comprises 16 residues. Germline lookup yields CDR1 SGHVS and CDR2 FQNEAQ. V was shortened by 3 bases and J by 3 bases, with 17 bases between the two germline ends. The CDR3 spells CASSLRDSLLDTEAFF. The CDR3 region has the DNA TGTGCCAGCAGCTTGCGGGACTCCCTATTAGACACTGAAGCTTTCTTT.

The CDR3 sequence is CASSQGAQFKGTGELFF. The CDR3 coding sequence is TGCGCCAGCAGCCAAGGGGCACAGTTTAAAGGCACCGGGGAGCTGTTTTTT. V gene TRBV4-3 combines with J gene TRBJ2-2; D is ambiguous. Trimming removed 1 base from V and 4 bases from J, with 16 bases in between. The CDR3 consists of 17 residues. Germline CDR1 is LGHNA and CDR2 is YSLEER.

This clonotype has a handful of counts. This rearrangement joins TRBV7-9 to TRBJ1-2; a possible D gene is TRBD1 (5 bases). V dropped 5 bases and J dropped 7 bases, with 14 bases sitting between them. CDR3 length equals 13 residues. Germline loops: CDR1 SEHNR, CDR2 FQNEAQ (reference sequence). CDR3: CASSTNRFPGYTF. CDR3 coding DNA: TGTGCCAGCAGCACGAACAGGTTCCCTGGCTACACCTTC.

CDR3 DNA sequence: TGTGCCAGCAGCCCCCGGGCCCCCTCTGGAAACACCATATATTTT. Protein: CASSPRAPSGNTIYF. The genes are TRBV7-9 and TRBJ1-3; D not resolved. The CDR3 has 15 residues. The V end was cut by 5 bases, the J end by 0 bases, with 11 bases between. Looked up from germline, CDR1 is SEHNR and CDR2 is FQNEAQ (reference sequence).

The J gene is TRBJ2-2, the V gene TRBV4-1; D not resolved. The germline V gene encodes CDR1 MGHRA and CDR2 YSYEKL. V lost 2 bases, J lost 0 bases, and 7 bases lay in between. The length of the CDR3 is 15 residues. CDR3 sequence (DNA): TGCGCCAGCAGCCAACCCGGACCGAACACCGGGGAGCTGTTTTTT. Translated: CASSQPGPNTGELFF.

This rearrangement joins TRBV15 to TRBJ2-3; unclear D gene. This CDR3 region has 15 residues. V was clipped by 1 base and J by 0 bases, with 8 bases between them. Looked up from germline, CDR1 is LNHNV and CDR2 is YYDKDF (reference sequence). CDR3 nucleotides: TGTGCCACCAGCAGAGCCATACCTAGCACAGATACGCAGTATTTT. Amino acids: CATSRAIPSTDTQYF.

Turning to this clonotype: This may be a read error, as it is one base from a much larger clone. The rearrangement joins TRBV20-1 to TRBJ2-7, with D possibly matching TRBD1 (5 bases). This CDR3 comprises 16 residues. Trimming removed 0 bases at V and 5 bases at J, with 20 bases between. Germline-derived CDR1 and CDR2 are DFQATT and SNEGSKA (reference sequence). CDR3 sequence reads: CSAREISRWGHNEQYF. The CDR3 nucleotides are TGCAGTGCTAGAGAAATCTCAAGGTGGGGCCACAACGAGCAGTACTTC.

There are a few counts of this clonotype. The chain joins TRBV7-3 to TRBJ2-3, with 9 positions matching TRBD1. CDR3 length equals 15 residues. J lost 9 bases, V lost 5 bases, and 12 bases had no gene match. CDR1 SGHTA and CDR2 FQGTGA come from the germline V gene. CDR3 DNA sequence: TGTGCCAGCAGCACAGGGGGACAGGGCATTGGGACGCAGTATTTT. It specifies CASSTGGQGIGTQYF.

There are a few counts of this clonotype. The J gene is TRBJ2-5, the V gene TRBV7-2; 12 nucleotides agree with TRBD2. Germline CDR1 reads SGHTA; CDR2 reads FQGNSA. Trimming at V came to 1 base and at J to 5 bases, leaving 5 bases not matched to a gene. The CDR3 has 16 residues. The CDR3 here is CASSLVASGRVETQYF. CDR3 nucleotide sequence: TGTGCCAGCAGCTTAGTGGCTAGCGGGAGGGTTGAGACCCAGTACTTC.

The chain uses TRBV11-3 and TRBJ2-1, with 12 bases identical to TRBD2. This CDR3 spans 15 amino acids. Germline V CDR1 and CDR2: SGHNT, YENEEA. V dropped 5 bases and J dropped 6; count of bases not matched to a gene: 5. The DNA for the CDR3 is TGTGCCAGCAGCAAGCTAGCGGGAGGGAGCAATGAGCAGTTCTTC. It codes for CASSKLAGGSNEQFF.

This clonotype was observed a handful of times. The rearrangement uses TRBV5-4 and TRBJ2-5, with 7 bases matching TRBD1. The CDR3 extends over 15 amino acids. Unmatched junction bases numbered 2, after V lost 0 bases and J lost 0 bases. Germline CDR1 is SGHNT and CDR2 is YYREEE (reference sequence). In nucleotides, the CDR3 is TGTGCCAGCAGCTTGGCGGGACAGCACCAAGAGACCCAGTACTTC. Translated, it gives CASSLAGQHQETQYF. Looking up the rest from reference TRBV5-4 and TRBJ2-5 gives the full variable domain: ETGVTQSPTHLIKTRGQQVTLRCSSQSGHNTVSWYQQALGQGPQFIFQYYREEENGRGNFPPRFSGLQFPNYSSELNVNALELDDSALYLCASSLAGQHQETQYFGPGTRLLVL.

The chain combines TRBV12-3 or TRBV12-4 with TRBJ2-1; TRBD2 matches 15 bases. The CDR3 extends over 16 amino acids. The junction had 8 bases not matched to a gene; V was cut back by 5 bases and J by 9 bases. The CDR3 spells CASSPSGLAGGGEQFF. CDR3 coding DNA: TGTGCCAGCAGTCCCTCGGGACTAGCGGGGGGAGGTGAGCAGTTCTTC.

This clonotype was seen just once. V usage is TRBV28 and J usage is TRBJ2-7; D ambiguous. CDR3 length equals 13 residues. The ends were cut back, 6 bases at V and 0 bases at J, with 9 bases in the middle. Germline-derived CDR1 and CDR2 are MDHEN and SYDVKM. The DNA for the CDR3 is TGTGCCAGCAGGGTAGGAAACTCCTACGAGCAGTACTTC. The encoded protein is CASRVGNSYEQYF. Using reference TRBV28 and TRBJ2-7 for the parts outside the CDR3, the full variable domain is DVKVTQSSRYLVKRTGEKVFLECVQDMDHENMFWYRQDPGLGLRLIYFSYDVKMKEKGDIPEGYSVSREKKERFSLILESASTNQTSMYLCASRVGNSYEQYFGPGTRLTVT.

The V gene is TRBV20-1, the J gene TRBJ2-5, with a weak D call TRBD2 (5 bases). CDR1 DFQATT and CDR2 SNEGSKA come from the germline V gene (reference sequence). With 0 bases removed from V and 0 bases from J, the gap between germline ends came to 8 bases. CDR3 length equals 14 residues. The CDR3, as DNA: TGCAGTGCTAGAGACGGGGATAACCAAGAGACCCAGTACTTC. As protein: CSARDGDNQETQYF.

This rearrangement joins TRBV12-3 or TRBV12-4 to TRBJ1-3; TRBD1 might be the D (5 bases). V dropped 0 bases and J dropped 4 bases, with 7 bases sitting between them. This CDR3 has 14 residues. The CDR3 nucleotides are TGTGCCAGCAGTTTAGCACGGACAGGAAACACCATATATTTT. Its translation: CASSLARTGNTIYF.

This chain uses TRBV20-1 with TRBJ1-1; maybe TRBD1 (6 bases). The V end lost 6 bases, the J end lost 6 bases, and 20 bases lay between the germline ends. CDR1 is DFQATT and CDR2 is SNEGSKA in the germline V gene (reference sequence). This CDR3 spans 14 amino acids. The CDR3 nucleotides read TGCAGTGCATATTTGGGACGGGGGCTCGCTGAAGCTTTCTTT. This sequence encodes CSAYLGRGLAEAFF.

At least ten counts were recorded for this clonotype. As DNA, the CDR3 is TGTGCCAGCAGTGACGGAGTTACTAACTATGGCTACACCTTC. The encoded protein is CASSDGVTNYGYTF. The V call is TRBV6-1, the J call TRBJ1-2; D is unresolved. From germline, CDR1 is MNHNS and CDR2 SASEGT. V lost 3 bases to trimming and J lost 0 bases, with 8 bases between them. The CDR3 consists of 14 residues.

Here the CDR3 reads CSASRPHTGELFF. CDR3 coding DNA: TGCAGTGCTAGCCGGCCGCACACCGGGGAGCTGTTTTTT. The rearrangement joins TRBV20-1 to TRBJ2-2; no definite D call. The CDR3 spans 13 residues. Germline CDR1 DFQATT, CDR2 SNEGSKA (reference sequence). With 3 bases removed from V and 3 bases from J, the gap between germline ends came to 8 bases.

CDR3 coding DNA: TGTGCCAGCAGCCAAGTTAGCGGGGGGGCCTCCTACGAGCAGTACTTC. Translation gives CASSQVSGGASYEQYF. This rearrangement joins TRBV4-2 to TRBJ2-7, with 11 nucleotides matching TRBD2. The CDR3 is 16 amino acids. The germline CDR1 and CDR2 sequences are LGHNA and YNFKEQ. The J segment lost 0 bases and the V segment lost 1 base, leaving 2 bases of the junction unmatched.

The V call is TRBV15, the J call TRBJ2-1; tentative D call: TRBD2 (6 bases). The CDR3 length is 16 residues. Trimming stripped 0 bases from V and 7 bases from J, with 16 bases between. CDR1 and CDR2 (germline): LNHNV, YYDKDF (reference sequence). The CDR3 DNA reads TGTGCCACCAGCAGAGATCTAGCGATCCGGGGGAATGAGCAGTTCTTC. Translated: CATSRDLAIRGNEQFF.

CDR3 protein: CASSQDGSSNQPQHF. DNA of the CDR3: TGTGCCAGCAGCCAAGATGGGAGTAGCAATCAGCCCCAGCATTTT. The J gene is TRBJ1-5, the V gene TRBV4-2; the D is unclear. V was shortened by 0 bases and J by 0 bases, with 6 bases between the two germline ends. Germline V lookup: CDR1 LGHNA, CDR2 YNFKEQ. This CDR3 has 15 amino acids.

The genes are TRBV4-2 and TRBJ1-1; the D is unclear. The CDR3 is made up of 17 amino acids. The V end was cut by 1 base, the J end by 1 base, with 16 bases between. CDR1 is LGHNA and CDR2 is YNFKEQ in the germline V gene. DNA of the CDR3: TGTGCCAGCAGCCAAGGTCCTCGAGTGAACGGGAACACTGAAGCTTTCTTT. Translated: CASSQGPRVNGNTEAFF.